The rows below give T cell receptor beta chains drawn from one sample of a study of blood T cell repertoires in COVID-19. Produced via immunoSEQ multiplex PCR; TCRdb's table is partial and in-frame only. The table records roughly 300,000 clones, approximately 89% of them present only once. The material sequenced was PBMCs or T cells enriched from blood (not recorded which). Receptors originate from a woman in her 30s who had recovered from COVID-19. CDR3s include the opening cysteine and the closing phenylalanine or tryptophan. A D gene is named only where the DNA matches it firmly. Part of the rows lack a size; the others show once, few, many or a class for expanded clones.

J: TRBJ2-1; length: 15; D: NA; size: NA; V: TRBV7-2; DNA: TGTGCCAGCAGCCCCAACTTGAACTCCTACAATGAGCAGTTCTTC; CDR3: CASSPNLNSYNEQFF
J: TRBJ2-2; length: 14; D: TRBD1; size: NA; V: TRBV29-1; DNA: TGCAGCGCCCAGGGGGCGCCGAACACCGGGGAGCTGTTTTTT; CDR3: CSAQGAPNTGELFF
J: TRBJ1-3; length: 14; D: NA; size: NA; V: TRBV19; DNA: TGTGCCAGCGGTGCGGGTTACTCTGGAAACACCATATATTTT; CDR3: CASGAGYSGNTIYF
J: TRBJ2-1; length: 20; D: TRBD1; size: once; V: TRBV14; DNA: TGTGCCAGCAGCCAAGATCTTCGGCGGGGAAGGGACAGGGGGCAAAATGAGCAGTTCTTC; CDR3: CASSQDLRRGRDRGQNEQFF
J: TRBJ1-1; length: 13; D: NA; size: NA; V: TRBV7-9; DNA: TGTGCCAGCCTCCTTTTTCCGAACACTGAAGCTTTCTTT; CDR3: CASLLFPNTEAFF
J: TRBJ2-5; length: 11; D: TRBD2; size: NA; V: TRBV10-3; DNA: TGTGCCCAGGAGCGGGGGGAGACCCAGTACTTC; CDR3: CAQERGETQYF
J: TRBJ2-7; length: 14; D: NA; size: NA; V: TRBV5-1; DNA: TGCGCCAGCAGCTCCCTACAGGGCTCCTACGAGCAGTACTTC; CDR3: CASSSLQGSYEQYF
J: TRBJ1-3; length: 14; D: TRBD1; size: NA; V: TRBV6-5; DNA: TGTGCCAGCTCTCGTACAGGGGCTGGAAACACCATATATTTT; CDR3: CASSRTGAGNTIYF
J: TRBJ1-5; length: 15; D: NA; size: few; V: TRBV9; DNA: TGTGCCAGCAGCCCCTCAGGGTATAGCAATCAGCCCCAGCATTTT; CDR3: CASSPSGYSNQPQHF
J: TRBJ1-2; length: 14; D: NA; size: NA; V: TRBV5-1; DNA: TGCGCCAGCAGCTTGGAGGGAGGGCTGCAGGGTGACACCTTC; CDR3: CASSLEGGLQGDTF
J: TRBJ1-4; length: 15; D: NA; size: NA; V: TRBV25-1; DNA: TGTGCCAGCAGTGAATTAGGAGGGAAGAATGAAAAACTGTTTTTT; CDR3: CASSELGGKNEKLFF
J: TRBJ2-1; length: 16; D: NA; size: NA; V: TRBV20-1; DNA: TGCAGTGCTAGTTTGTACCGAGGGGGGGCACCTGGTGAGCAGTTCTTC; CDR3: CSASLYRGGAPGEQFF
J: TRBJ1-1; length: 10; D: NA; size: NA; V: TRBV29-1; DNA: TGCAGCGTTGACAGCACTGAAGCTTTCTTT; CDR3: CSVDSTEAFF
J: TRBJ2-7; length: 13; D: TRBD2; size: NA; V: TRBV20-1; DNA: TGCAGTGCTCGTGGCGGGGGGTCCTACGAGCAGTACTTC; CDR3: CSARGGGSYEQYF
J: TRBJ2-7; length: 16; D: NA; size: NA; V: TRBV6-1; DNA: TGTGCCAGCAGTGAAGAAGTTTACTTCCTGACCTACGAGCAGTACTTC; CDR3: CASSEEVYFLTYEQYF
J: TRBJ2-3; length: 17; D: NA; size: NA; V: TRBV28; DNA: TGTGCCAGCAGTTTGCACACCCGAGGGCTTAGCACAGATACGCAGTATTTT; CDR3: CASSLHTRGLSTDTQYF
J: TRBJ1-2; length: 14; D: NA; size: once; V: TRBV4-2; DNA: TGTGCCAGCAGCCAAACCTACTCTAACTATGGCTACACCTTC; CDR3: CASSQTYSNYGYTF
J: TRBJ1-1; length: 13; D: TRBD1; size: NA; V: TRBV2; DNA: TGTGCCAGCAGTGACAGGGGGGAGACTGAAGCTTTCTTT; CDR3: CASSDRGETEAFF
J: TRBJ1-1; length: 13; D: NA; size: NA; V: TRBV5-1; DNA: TGCGCCAGCAGCTCGTCCGGGGGCACTGAAGCTTTCTTT; CDR3: CASSSSGGTEAFF
J: TRBJ2-3; length: 14; D: TRBD2; size: NA; V: TRBV10-3; DNA: TGTGCCATCAGACTAGCGGATTACACAGATACGCAGTATTTT; CDR3: CAIRLADYTDTQYF
J: TRBJ1-3; length: 15; D: NA; size: NA; V: TRBV6-5; DNA: TGTGCCAGCAGTTTTGGGACTTTCACTCCTAACACCATATATTTT; CDR3: CASSFGTFTPNTIYF
J: TRBJ1-2; length: 13; D: TRBD1; size: NA; V: TRBV12-3/TRBV12-4; DNA: TGTGCCAGCAGTCCAGACAGGGCAAATGGCTACACCTTC; CDR3: CASSPDRANGYTF
J: TRBJ2-1; length: 16; D: TRBD2; size: NA; V: TRBV27; DNA: TGTGCCAGCAGTCTTCAGGGACTAAGCTCCTACAATGAGCAGTTCTTC; CDR3: CASSLQGLSSYNEQFF
J: TRBJ2-1; length: 18; D: NA; size: NA; V: TRBV3-1/TRBV3-2; DNA: TGTGCCAGCAGCTCCAGGGATAGGGGGGGGGTCCACTACAATGAGCAGTTCTTC; CDR3: CASSSRDRGGVHYNEQFF
J: TRBJ2-7; length: 13; D: TRBD1; size: few; V: TRBV27; DNA: TGTGCCAGCAGTTGGGACAGGGCGGGCGAGCAGTACTTC; CDR3: CASSWDRAGEQYF
J: TRBJ1-2; length: 14; D: TRBD1; size: NA; V: TRBV6-5; DNA: TGTGCCAGCAGGCGGGACAGGAGCTACTATGGCTACACCTTC; CDR3: CASRRDRSYYGYTF
J: TRBJ2-1; length: 15; D: NA; size: NA; V: TRBV9; DNA: TGTGCCAGCAGCGTAGATGGAGGGGACTACAATGAGCAGTTCTTC; CDR3: CASSVDGGDYNEQFF
J: TRBJ2-7; length: 11; D: NA; size: few; V: TRBV6-2/TRBV6-3; DNA: TGTGCCAGCAGTTTTGAGGACGAGCAGTACTTC; CDR3: CASSFEDEQYF
J: TRBJ2-3; length: 18; D: TRBD2; size: NA; V: TRBV11-2; DNA: TGTGCCAGCAGCTTAGAGTATACTAGCGGGGGGGCCCGCGACACGCAGTATTTT; CDR3: CASSLEYTSGGARDTQYF
J: TRBJ1-2; length: 12; D: NA; size: NA; V: TRBV2; DNA: TGTGCCAGCAGTGGGGACACCCATGGCTACACCTTC; CDR3: CASSGDTHGYTF
J: TRBJ1-1; length: 13; D: TRBD1; size: NA; V: TRBV19; DNA: TGTGCCAGTAGAAGCGACAGGGAATCCGAAGCTTTCTTT; CDR3: CASRSDRESEAFF
J: TRBJ1-2; length: 15; D: NA; size: NA; V: TRBV30; DNA: TGTGCCTGGAGTGCTTACGACAGACTCCCCTATGGCTACACCTTC; CDR3: CAWSAYDRLPYGYTF
J: TRBJ1-6; length: 13; D: NA; size: NA; V: TRBV6-1; DNA: TGTGCCAGCAGTGAAATCGATAATTCACCCCTCCACTTT; CDR3: CASSEIDNSPLHF
J: TRBJ1-2; length: 16; D: TRBD1; size: NA; V: TRBV2; DNA: TGTGCCAGCAAGCCCGGGCAGGGGGCTGTTAACTATGGCTACACCTTC; CDR3: CASKPGQGAVNYGYTF
J: TRBJ1-1; length: 12; D: NA; size: NA; V: TRBV5-1; DNA: TGCGCCAGCAGCTCGGACACTTTTGGCGCTTTCTTT; CDR3: CASSSDTFGAFF
J: TRBJ1-2; length: 13; D: NA; size: once; V: TRBV3-1/TRBV3-2; DNA: TGTGCCAGCAGCCAGACGACAGTATATGGCTACACCTTC; CDR3: CASSQTTVYGYTF
J: TRBJ1-2; length: 16; D: NA; size: NA; V: TRBV10-3; DNA: TGTGCCATCAGTGAGTCCACAGCCCCGAGTCCCTATGGCTACACCTTC; CDR3: CAISESTAPSPYGYTF
J: TRBJ1-3; length: 13; D: NA; size: NA; V: TRBV12-3/TRBV12-4; DNA: TGTGCCAGCCTGGACAGCTCTGGAAACACCATATATTTT; CDR3: CASLDSSGNTIYF
J: TRBJ2-7; length: 15; D: TRBD1; size: few; V: TRBV27; DNA: TGTGCCAGCAGTAGGGGCAGGGGGCTCTCCTACGAGCAGTACTTC; CDR3: CASSRGRGLSYEQYF
J: TRBJ1-1; length: 13; D: NA; size: NA; V: TRBV4-3; DNA: TGCGCCAGCAGCCAAACAGTCAACACTGAAGCTTTCTTT; CDR3: CASSQTVNTEAFF
J: TRBJ1-1; length: 15; D: NA; size: NA; V: TRBV11-2; DNA: TGTGCCAGCAGCCCTATAAGGGGAGGGGAAACTGAAGCTTTCTTT; CDR3: CASSPIRGGETEAFF
J: TRBJ1-5; length: 14; D: TRBD1; size: NA; V: TRBV7-2; DNA: TGTGCCAGCAGCCCGAGGACAGGATCGCAGCCCCAGCATTTT; CDR3: CASSPRTGSQPQHF
J: TRBJ1-4; length: 14; D: TRBD1; size: NA; V: TRBV5-6; DNA: TGTGCCAGCAGCTTGCGGGACAGGGCCGAAAAACTGTTTTTT; CDR3: CASSLRDRAEKLFF
J: TRBJ2-4; length: 14; D: NA; size: NA; V: TRBV4-1; DNA: TGCGCCAGCAGCCAAGTCGGACAGAAAAACATTCAGTACTTC; CDR3: CASSQVGQKNIQYF
J: TRBJ1-1; length: 14; D: TRBD1; size: NA; V: TRBV27; DNA: TGTGCCAGCAGTTTAAACAGGGGTGTCACTGAAGCTTTCTTT; CDR3: CASSLNRGVTEAFF